These 9 T cell receptor beta chains share one sample of origin, sequenced in a study of blood T cell repertoires in COVID-19. Measured with immunoSEQ multiplex PCR; TCRdb has only the in-frame clones, and not every one. The sample includes around 180,000 clones, 80% to 90% of them seen just once. What was sequenced was peripheral blood. These receptors all come from a human donor with active or convalescent COVID-19. The donor label of this sample is uncertain.

This clone appeared a single time. The chain joins TRBV25-1 to TRBJ2-7; 10 nucleotides align to TRBD2. From germline, CDR1 is MGHDK and CDR2 SYGVNS. After removal of 1 base from V and 6 bases from J, the junction contained 6 bases not matched to a gene. The CDR3 length is 15 residues. CDR3 protein: CASSELGAGGGEQYF. The CDR3 coding sequence is TGTGCCAGCAGTGAATTAGGAGCGGGAGGGGGCGAGCAGTACTTC.

The J gene is TRBJ2-7, the V gene TRBV5-6; D perhaps matches TRBD1 (6 bases). The CDR3 covers 16 residues. The V gene lost 2 bases and the J gene lost 3 bases, with 18 bases spanning the gap. From germline, CDR1 is SGHDT and CDR2 YYEEEE. The CDR3 DNA reads TGTGCCAGCAGCTTAGGACAGCTTAAGGTCTACTACGAGCAGTACTTC. It specifies CASSLGQLKVYYEQYF. Variable domain in full (rest from reference TRBV5-6 and TRBJ2-7): DAGVTQSPTHLIKTRGQQVTLRCSPKSGHDTVSWYQQALGQGPQFIFQYYEEEERQRGNFPDRFSGHQFPNYSSELNVNALLLGDSALYLCASSLGQLKVYYEQYFGPGTRLTVT.

The gene calls are TRBV28 and TRBJ2-1, with 9 bases lining up with TRBD1. V shed 6 bases, J shed 7 bases, and the junction held 10 bases outside the gene matches. The CDR3 spans 15 residues. Germline V lookup: CDR1 MDHEN, CDR2 SYDVKM. DNA of the CDR3: TGTGCCAGCAGCCGTGGACAGGGGAGTAGAAATGAGCAGTTCTTC. Translation gives CASSRGQGSRNEQFF.

The J gene is TRBJ1-1, the V gene TRBV7-5. TRBV7-5 is a known pseudogene. This CDR3 has 18 amino acids. Here the CDR3 DNA reads TGTGTCAGAAGCTTAGTAGGAGAACCCACTGGCCTGAACACTGAAGCTTTCTTT. Translating it yields CVRSLVGEPTGLNTEAFF.

This chain joins TRBV7-9 and TRBJ2-7; 7 bases fit TRBD1. Germline lookup yields CDR1 SEHNR and CDR2 FQNEAQ (reference sequence). This CDR3 region has 15 residues. V shed 5 bases and J 1 base; nucleotides not matched to a gene: 8. In DNA form, the CDR3 reads TGTGCCAGCAGCACCCGGACAGGACCTTCCTACGAGCAGTACTTC. Amino acid sequence: CASSTRTGPSYEQYF.

J is TRBJ2-3 and V is TRBV6-1, with 9 bases lining up with TRBD2. The CDR3 covers 17 residues. V lost 1 base, J lost 0 bases, and 5 bases stayed unmatched. The germline CDR1 and CDR2 sequences are MNHNS and SASEGT. The CDR3 protein is CASSEVRRGGSTDTQYF. The CDR3 nucleotides read TGTGCCAGCAGTGAAGTTAGGCGGGGGGGAAGCACAGATACGCAGTATTTT.

The rearrangement links TRBV4-1 to TRBJ2-7; perhaps TRBD1 as D (6 bases). Germline loops: CDR1 MGHRA, CDR2 YSYEKL. This CDR3 spans 13 amino acids. Trimming stripped 4 bases from V and 9 bases from J, with 16 bases between. The CDR3 DNA reads as TGCGCCAGCAGCCCAGGACAGCGCCTAGGGCAGTACTTC. This gives the protein CASSPGQRLGQYF.

This chain uses TRBV28 with TRBJ2-3, with TRBD2 matching over 7 bases. In germline, CDR1 is MDHEN, CDR2 SYDVKM. The junction had 5 bases not matched to a gene; V was cut back by 5 bases and J by 6 bases. This CDR3 comprises 13 residues. DNA of the CDR3: TGTGCCAGCAGTATGGGGGGGACTGATACGCAGTATTTT. It specifies CASSMGGTDTQYF. Full variable domain (missing parts from reference TRBV28 and TRBJ2-3): DVKVTQSSRYLVKRTGEKVFLECVQDMDHENMFWYRQDPGLGLRLIYFSYDVKMKEKGDIPEGYSVSREKKERFSLILESASTNQTSMYLCASSMGGTDTQYFGPGTRLTVL.

The V and J genes are TRBV10-3 and TRBJ1-1; 9 bases match TRBD1. In germline, CDR1 is ENHRY, CDR2 SYGVKD. Losses at the gene ends were 3 bases for V and 5 bases for J; bases not matched to a gene: 4. This CDR3 comprises 14 residues. CDR3 loop: CAISDSGQGTEAFF. In DNA form, the CDR3 reads TGTGCCATCAGTGACTCCGGACAGGGGACTGAAGCTTTCTTT.